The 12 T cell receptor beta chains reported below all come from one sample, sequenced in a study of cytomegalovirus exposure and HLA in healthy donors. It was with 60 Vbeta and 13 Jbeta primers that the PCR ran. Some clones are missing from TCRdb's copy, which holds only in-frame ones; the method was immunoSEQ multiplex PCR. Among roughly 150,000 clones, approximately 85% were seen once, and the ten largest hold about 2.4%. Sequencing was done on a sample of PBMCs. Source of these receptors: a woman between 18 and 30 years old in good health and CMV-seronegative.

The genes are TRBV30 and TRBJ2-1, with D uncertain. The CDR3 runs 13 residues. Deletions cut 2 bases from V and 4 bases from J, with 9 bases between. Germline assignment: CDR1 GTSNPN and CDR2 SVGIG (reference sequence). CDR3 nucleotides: TGTGCCTGGAGTCTACTCCTGTACAATGAGCAGTTCTTC. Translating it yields CAWSLLLYNEQFF.

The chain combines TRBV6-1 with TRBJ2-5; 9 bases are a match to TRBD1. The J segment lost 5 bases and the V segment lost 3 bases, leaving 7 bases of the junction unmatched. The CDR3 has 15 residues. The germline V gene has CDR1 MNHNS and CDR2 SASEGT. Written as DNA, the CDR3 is TGTGCCAGCAGTGAGACCGGGACAGGGTTTGAGACCCAGTACTTC. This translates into CASSETGTGFETQYF.

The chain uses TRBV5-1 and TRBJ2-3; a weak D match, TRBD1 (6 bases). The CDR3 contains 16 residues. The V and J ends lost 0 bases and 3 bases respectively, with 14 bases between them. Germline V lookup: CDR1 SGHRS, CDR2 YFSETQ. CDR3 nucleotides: TGCGCCAGCAGCTTGGTAGGTCAGGGGAGTACAGATACGCAGTATTTT. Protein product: CASSLVGQGSTDTQYF.

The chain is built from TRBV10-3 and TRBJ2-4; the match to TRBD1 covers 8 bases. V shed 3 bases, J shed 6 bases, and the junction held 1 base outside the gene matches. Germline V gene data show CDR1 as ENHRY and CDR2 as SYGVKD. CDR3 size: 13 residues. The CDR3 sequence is CAISEQGVNIQYF. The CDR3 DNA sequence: TGTGCCATCAGTGAACAGGGGGTAAACATTCAGTACTTC.

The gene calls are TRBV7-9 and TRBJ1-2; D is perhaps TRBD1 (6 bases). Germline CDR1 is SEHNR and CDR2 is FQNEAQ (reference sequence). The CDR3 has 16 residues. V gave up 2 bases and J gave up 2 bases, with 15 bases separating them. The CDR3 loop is CASSLLLGGLNYGYTF. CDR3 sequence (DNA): TGTGCCAGCAGCTTATTGTTGGGGGGGCTCAACTATGGCTACACCTTC.

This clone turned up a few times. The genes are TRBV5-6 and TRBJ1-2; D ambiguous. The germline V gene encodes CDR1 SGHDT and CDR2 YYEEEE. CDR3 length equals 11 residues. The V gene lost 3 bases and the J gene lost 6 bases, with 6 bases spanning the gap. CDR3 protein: CASSSLHGYTF. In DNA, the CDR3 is TGTGCCAGCAGCTCCCTTCATGGCTACACCTTC.

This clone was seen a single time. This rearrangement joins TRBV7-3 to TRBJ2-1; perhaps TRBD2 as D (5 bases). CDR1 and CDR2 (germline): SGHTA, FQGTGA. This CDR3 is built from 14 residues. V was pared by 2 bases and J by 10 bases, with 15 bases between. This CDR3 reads CASSLLASLTEQFF. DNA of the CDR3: TGTGCCAGCAGCTTACTAGCAAGCTTGACGGAGCAGTTCTTC. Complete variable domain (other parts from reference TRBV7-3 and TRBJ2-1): GAGVSQTPSNKVTEKGKYVELRCDPISGHTALYWYRQSLGQGPEFLIYFQGTGAADDSGLPNDRFFAVRPEGSVSTLKIQRTERGDSAVYLCASSLLASLTEQFFGPGTRLTVL.

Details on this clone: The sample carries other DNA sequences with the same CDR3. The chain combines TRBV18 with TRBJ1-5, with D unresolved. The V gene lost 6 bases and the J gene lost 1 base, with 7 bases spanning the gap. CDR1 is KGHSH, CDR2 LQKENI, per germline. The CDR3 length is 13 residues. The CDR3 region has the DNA TGTGCCAGCTCCCCGGGGAGCAATCAGCCCCAGCATTTT. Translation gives CASSPGSNQPQHF.

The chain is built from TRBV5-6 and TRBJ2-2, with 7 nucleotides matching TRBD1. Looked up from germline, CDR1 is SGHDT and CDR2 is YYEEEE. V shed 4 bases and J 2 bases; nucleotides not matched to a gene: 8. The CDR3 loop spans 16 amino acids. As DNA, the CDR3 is TGTGCCAGCAGCCTCTTAGGGGGCCCTAACACCGGGGAGCTGTTTTTT. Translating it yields CASSLLGGPNTGELFF.

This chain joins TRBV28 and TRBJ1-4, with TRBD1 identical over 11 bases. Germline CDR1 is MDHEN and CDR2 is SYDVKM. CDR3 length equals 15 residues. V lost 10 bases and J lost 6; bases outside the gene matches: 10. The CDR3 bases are TGTGCCACCCACGGGACGGGACAGGGGGATGAAAAACTGTTTTTT. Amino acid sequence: CATHGTGQGDEKLFF.

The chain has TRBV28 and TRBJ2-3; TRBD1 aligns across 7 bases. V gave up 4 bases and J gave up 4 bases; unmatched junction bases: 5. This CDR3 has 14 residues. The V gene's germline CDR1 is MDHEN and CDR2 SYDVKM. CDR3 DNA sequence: TGTGCCAGCAGTTGGGGGACAGAGGCAGATACGCAGTATTTT. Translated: CASSWGTEADTQYF.

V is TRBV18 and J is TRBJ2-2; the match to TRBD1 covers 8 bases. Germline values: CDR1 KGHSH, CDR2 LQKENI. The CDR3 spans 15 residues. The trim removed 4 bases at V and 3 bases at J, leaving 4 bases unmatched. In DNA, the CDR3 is TGTGCCAGCTCACGCCAGGGGGCGGACACCGGGGAGCTGTTTTTT. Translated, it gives CASSRQGADTGELFF. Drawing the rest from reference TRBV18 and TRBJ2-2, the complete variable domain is NAGVMQNPRHLVRRRGQEARLRCSPMKGHSHVYWYRQLPEEGLKFMVYLQKENIIDESGMPKERFSAEFPKEGPSILRIQQVVRGDSAAYFCASSRQGADTGELFFGEGSRLTVL.